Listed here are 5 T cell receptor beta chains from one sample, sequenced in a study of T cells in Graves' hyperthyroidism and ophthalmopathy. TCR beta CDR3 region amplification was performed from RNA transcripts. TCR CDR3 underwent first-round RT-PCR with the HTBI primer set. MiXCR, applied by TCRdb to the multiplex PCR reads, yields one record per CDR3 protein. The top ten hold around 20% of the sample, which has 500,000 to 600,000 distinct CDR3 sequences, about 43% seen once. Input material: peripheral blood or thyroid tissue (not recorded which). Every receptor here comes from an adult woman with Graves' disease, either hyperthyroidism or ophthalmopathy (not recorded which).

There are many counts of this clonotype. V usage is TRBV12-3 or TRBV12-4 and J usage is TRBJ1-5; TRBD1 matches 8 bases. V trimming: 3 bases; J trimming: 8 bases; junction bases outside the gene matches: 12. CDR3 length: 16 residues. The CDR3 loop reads CASSFSGTGSGEPQHF. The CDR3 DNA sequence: TGTGCCAGCAGTTTTAGTGGGACAGGCAGCGGGGAGCCCCAGCATTTT.

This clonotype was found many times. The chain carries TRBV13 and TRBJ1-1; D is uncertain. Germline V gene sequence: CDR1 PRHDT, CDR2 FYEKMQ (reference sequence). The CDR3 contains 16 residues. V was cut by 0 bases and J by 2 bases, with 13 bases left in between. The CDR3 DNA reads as TGTGCCAGCAGCTTAGGCCCTCTTAGGAGTAACACTGAAGCTTTCTTT. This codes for CASSLGPLRSNTEAFF.

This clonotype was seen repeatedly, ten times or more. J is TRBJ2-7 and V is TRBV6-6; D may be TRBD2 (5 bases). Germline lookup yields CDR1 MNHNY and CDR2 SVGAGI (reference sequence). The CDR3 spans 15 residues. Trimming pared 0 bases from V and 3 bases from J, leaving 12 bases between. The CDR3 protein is CASSYSDFLYYEQYF. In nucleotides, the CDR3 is TGTGCCAGCAGTTACTCGGACTTTCTATACTACGAGCAGTACTTC.

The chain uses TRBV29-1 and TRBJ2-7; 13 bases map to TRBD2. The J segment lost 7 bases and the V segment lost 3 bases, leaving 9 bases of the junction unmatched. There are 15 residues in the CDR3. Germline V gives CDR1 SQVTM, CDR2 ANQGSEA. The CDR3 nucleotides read TGCAGCGTTGATCTCGGACTAGCGGGAGTTTATGAGCAGTACTTC. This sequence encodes CSVDLGLAGVYEQYF.

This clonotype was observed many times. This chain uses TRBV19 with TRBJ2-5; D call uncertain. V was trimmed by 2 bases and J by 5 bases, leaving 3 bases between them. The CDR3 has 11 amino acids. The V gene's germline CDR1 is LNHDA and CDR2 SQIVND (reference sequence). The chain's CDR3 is CASSISETQYF. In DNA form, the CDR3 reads TGTGCCAGTAGTATATCCGAGACCCAGTACTTC.